The 18 T cell receptor beta chains given below trace back to one sample, sequenced in a study of CD8+ T cells in alopecia areata. cDNA serving as the sequencing template came from extracted, reverse transcribed RNA. Sequenced by immunoSEQ multiplex PCR; TCRdb stores in-frame clones only, minus some. This sample comprises around 100,000 clones, none seen once only. Sequencing was done on a sample of lesional skin. These receptors were obtained from a C3H/HeJ mouse with alopecia areata. This strain's MHC haplotype is H2-k.

This clone was seen a few times. Here the gene names and germline are mouse. The read terminates 4 residues before the CDR3 end, so the remaining end is supplied by the germline J gene. The chain employs TRBV1 and TRBJ1-4; TRBD1 matches at 7 bases. V dropped 2 bases and J dropped 4; count of bases not matched to a gene: 10. Germline V lookup: CDR1 NSQYPW, CDR2 LRSPGD (reference sequence). The CDR3 has 17 residues. CDR3 bases read: TGCACCTGCAGTGCAAAATACCCCGGGACAGTCAACGAA. Translation: CTCSAKYPGTVNE. The entire CDR3 protein reads CTCSAKYPGTVNERLFF.

Worth noting for this clone: Gene names refer to mouse genes. The read comes to an end 4 residues before the CDR3 does, leaving the germline J gene to fill in the end. The V and J genes are TRBV1 and TRBJ2-2, with 11 bases identical to TRBD2. V lost 0 bases, J lost 3 bases, and 3 bases stayed unmatched. Germline CDR1 is NSQYPW and CDR2 is LRSPGD (reference sequence). This CDR3 is built from 17 residues. The sequenced CDR3 bases are TGCACCTGCAGTGCAGACCCGGGACTGGGGGACACCGGG. This sequence encodes CTCSADPGLGDTG. The entire CDR3 protein reads CTCSADPGLGDTGQLYF.

This clone was observed a few times. Genes and germline are mouse. The read ends 4 residues early relative to the CDR3; the germline J gene fills the gap. The chain has TRBV1 and TRBJ2-1; 11 nucleotides match TRBD2. V was clipped by 0 bases and J by 4 bases; unmatched bases: 5. CDR3 length: 17 amino acids. Germline CDR1 and CDR2: NSQYPW and LRSPGD (reference sequence). CDR3 bases read: TGCACCTGCAGTGCAGAGCTCCGGGACTGGGGGTATGCT. Protein product: CTCSAELRDWGYA. The full CDR3 protein is CTCSAELRDWGYAEQFF.

This clone was counted between two and nine times. Gene names refer to mouse genes. The read ends 4 residues before the CDR3 terminus; that terminus is restored from the germline J gene. The chain joins TRBV13-2 to TRBJ2-1; D is unresolved. The V and J ends lost 2 bases and 0 bases respectively, with 9 bases between them. The germline V gene has CDR1 NNHNN and CDR2 SYGAGS (reference sequence). The CDR3 spans 15 residues. Partial CDR3 DNA: TGTGCCAGCGGTGACGACACCAATAACTATGCT. Its protein is CASGDDTNNYA. The entire CDR3 sequence reads CASGDDTNNYAEQFF.

This clone was detected only a few times. These gene names are mouse names. The CDR3 region is CASSIRSPEVFF. Partial CDR3 DNA: TGTGCCAGCAGTATTAGGTCACCA. This sequence joins TRBV19 and TRBJ1-1; D call uncertain. The DNA ends 4 residues before the CDR3 does, and the rest of the CDR3 is filled in from the germline J gene. From germline, CDR1 is FNHDT and CDR2 SITEND (reference sequence). The length of the CDR3 is 12 residues.

For this clone: TCRdb's protein and the DNA translation differ at residue 13; the protein here comes from the DNA. Any gene name here is a mouse gene name. The read terminates 3 residues ahead of where the CDR3 ends, so the germline J gene completes it. This chain connects TRBV19 to TRBJ1-3; TRBD1 is a possible D gene (5 bases). Germline assignment: CDR1 FNHDT and CDR2 SITEND (reference sequence). This CDR3 region has 16 residues. The ends were cut back, 1 base at V and 0 bases at J, with 11 bases in the middle. The sequenced CDR3 bases are TGTGCCAGCAGTATAAGGACACCTAATTCTGGAAATACG. Its translation is CASSIRTPNSGNT. The full CDR3 sequence reads CASSIRTPNSGNTLYF.

A word on this clone: Each gene name is a mouse one. The read falls 4 residues short of the CDR3 end, and the missing part is taken from the germline J gene. The chain recombines TRBV13-3 with TRBJ2-7, with TRBD1 identical over 8 bases. This CDR3 has 15 residues. Per the germline V gene, CDR1 is NNHDY and CDR2 is SYVADS. The CDR3 protein is CASSDVQGADYEQYF. Partial CDR3 DNA: TGTGCCAGCAGTGATGTCCAGGGGGCGGATTAT.

This clone was observed a few times. Mouse gene names apply. The CDR3 is cut off 4 residues early in the read; its end comes from the germline J gene. The chain is built from TRBV1 and TRBJ2-7; 11 bases line up with TRBD2. V trimming: 2 bases; J trimming: 0 bases; junction bases outside the gene matches: 3. Germline-derived CDR1 and CDR2 are NSQYPW and LRSPGD (reference sequence). The CDR3 sequence is 16 residues long. Here the CDR3 reads CTCSATGLGGSYEQYF. The sequenced part of the CDR3 DNA is TGCACCTGCAGTGCAACAGGACTGGGGGGCTCCTAT.

Points on this clone: Gene names denote mouse genes. The CDR3 extends 4 residues past the end of the read, so its final part is completed from the germline J gene. The J gene is TRBJ2-7, the V gene TRBV13-3, with 8 bases identical to TRBD2. The length of the CDR3 is 14 residues. CDR1 is NNHDY, CDR2 SYVADS, per germline. The sequenced CDR3 bases are TGTGCCAGCAGTGATGCTTGGGGGGGGGAT. This translates into CASSDAWGGD. The whole CDR3 sequence reads CASSDAWGGDEQYF.

In this sample, this clone turned up a few times. Genes and germline are mouse. The CDR3 is cut off 4 residues early in the read; its end comes from the germline J gene. The J gene is TRBJ2-3, the V gene TRBV1; the match to TRBD2 covers 11 bases. The CDR3 contains 16 residues. The J segment lost 4 bases and the V segment lost 1 base, leaving 4 bases of the junction unmatched. The germline gives CDR1 NSQYPW, CDR2 LRSPGD (reference sequence). The CDR3 here is CTCSAADWGGSETLYF. The covered CDR3 bases are TGCACCTGCAGTGCAGCAGACTGGGGGGGTTCAGAA.

In the case of this clone: Gene names and germline match the mouse. The read halts 4 residues ahead of the CDR3 end, with the missing end drawn from the germline J gene. The chain links TRBV1 to TRBJ2-5, with 10 bases lining up with TRBD2. V shed 4 bases, J shed 3 bases, and the junction held 4 bases outside the gene matches. Germline lookup yields CDR1 NSQYPW and CDR2 LRSPGD (reference sequence). The CDR3 is 15 amino acids. The CDR3 loop reads CTCSERDWGQDTQYF. The sequenced CDR3 bases are TGCACCTGCAGTGAACGGGACTGGGGTCAAGAC.

Note on this clone: The germline and genes are mouse ones. The read comes to an end 4 residues before the CDR3 does, leaving the germline J gene to fill in the end. This chain connects TRBV1 to TRBJ2-1; the D gene is possibly TRBD1 (5 bases). This CDR3 comprises 15 residues. CDR1 is NSQYPW and CDR2 is LRSPGD in the germline V gene (reference sequence). V was pared by 1 base and J by 3 bases, with 10 bases between. The CDR3 region is CTCSAVETAYAEQFF. The covered CDR3 bases are TGCACCTGCAGTGCAGTGGAGACAGCCTATGCT.

Comments on this clone: Gene names follow the mouse nomenclature. The CDR3 goes on 4 residues after the read ends, and that part is filled in from the germline J gene. This chain uses TRBV19 with TRBJ1-4; 9 bases are shared with TRBD1. This CDR3 spans 16 amino acids. After removal of 1 base from V and 5 bases from J, the junction contained 6 bases not matched to a gene. The germline V gene encodes CDR1 FNHDT and CDR2 SITEND (reference sequence). CDR3 protein: CASSIIRGQGNERLFF. CDR3 bases read: TGTGCCAGCAGTATAATCCGGGGACAGGGTAACGAA. The whole variable domain, remainder taken from reference TRBV19 and TRBJ1-4, is GGIITQTPKFLIGQEGQKLTLKCQQNFNHDTMYWYRQDSGKGLRLIYYSITENDLQKGDLSEGYDASREKKSSFSLTVTSAQKNEMAVFLCASSIIRGQGNERLFFGHGTKLSVL.

On this clone itself: The TCRdb protein fails to match the DNA translation at residue 13; the protein reported here was translated from the DNA. Mouse gene names and germline throughout. This chain's CDR3 is CTCSAVGTGVNSPLYF. The part of the CDR3 DNA that was read is TGCACCTGCAGTGCAGTGGGGACAGGGGTTAATTCGCCC. The gene calls are TRBV1 and TRBJ1-6; TRBD1 aligns across 10 bases. The sequenced fragment ends 3 residues before the CDR3 boundary, so the rest is inferred from the germline J gene. TRBJ1-6 is designated an ORF whose function remains uncertain. Trimming at V came to 1 base and at J to 6 bases, leaving 3 bases not matched to a gene. This CDR3 is 16 amino acids long. In germline, CDR1 is NSQYPW, CDR2 LRSPGD (reference sequence).

This clone was observed a few times. The listed genes are named as in mouse. The CDR3 extends 4 residues past the end of the read, so its final part is completed from the germline J gene. V and J are TRBV13-3 and TRBJ2-7, with 10 bases lining up with TRBD2. In germline, CDR1 is NNHDY, CDR2 SYVADS. J lost 3 bases, V lost 7 bases, and 7 bases had no gene match. The CDR3 extends over 14 amino acids. CDR3 DNA (partial): TGTGCCAGCTCTACCTGGGGGGGCTACTAT. This codes for CASSTWGGYY. The complete CDR3 sequence is CASSTWGGYYEQYF.

In the case of this clone: Translating the DNA gives a protein that differs from the TCRdb entry at residue 10; the protein shown here is that DNA translation. Here the gene names and germline are mouse. The CDR3 goes on 3 residues after the read ends, and that part is filled in from the germline J gene. The chain joins TRBV1 to TRBJ1-3, with TRBD1 as a possible D gene (6 bases). Germline CDR1 NSQYPW, CDR2 LRSPGD (reference sequence). V was pared by 6 bases and J by 7 bases, with 13 bases between. This CDR3 is built from 13 residues. The CDR3 bases that were read are TGCACCTGCAGAGACAGGTCTGAGAATACG. It is translated as CTCRDRSENT. The whole CDR3 protein is CTCRDRSENTLYF. Full variable domain (outside the CDR3, taken from reference TRBV1 and TRBJ1-3): VTLLEQNPRWRLVPRGQAVNLRCILKNSQYPWMSWYQQDLQKQLQWLFTLRSPGDKEVKSLPGADYLATRVTDTELRLQVANMSQGRTLYCTCRDRSENTLYFGEGSRLIVV.

This clone has just a few counts. All gene names here are mouse names. From the germline J gene comes the end of the CDR3, since the read stops 4 residues before it. The chain combines TRBV13-3 with TRBJ2-1; 10 positions match TRBD2. The germline gives CDR1 NNHDY, CDR2 SYVADS. The CDR3 runs 15 residues. Germline trimming cut 1 base from V and 5 bases from J; bases unmatched to any gene: 3. CDR3 DNA, as far as it was read: TGTGCCAGCAGTGATAAGACTGGGGGGAATGCT. Its protein product is CASSDKTGGNA. In full, the CDR3 is CASSDKTGGNAEQFF.

As to this clone: Gene names denote mouse genes. The read terminates 4 residues before the CDR3 end, so the remaining end is supplied by the germline J gene. This sequence joins TRBV17 and TRBJ2-2; 7 bases match TRBD1. The CDR3 sequence is 16 residues long. Per the germline V gene, CDR1 is MNHDT and CDR2 is YYDKIL. The V segment lost 0 bases and the J segment 3 bases; nucleotides outside the gene matches: 4. The CDR3 loop reads CASSREQGKDTGQLYF. CDR3 DNA (partial): TGTGCTAGCAGTAGAGAACAGGGGAAGGACACCGGG.